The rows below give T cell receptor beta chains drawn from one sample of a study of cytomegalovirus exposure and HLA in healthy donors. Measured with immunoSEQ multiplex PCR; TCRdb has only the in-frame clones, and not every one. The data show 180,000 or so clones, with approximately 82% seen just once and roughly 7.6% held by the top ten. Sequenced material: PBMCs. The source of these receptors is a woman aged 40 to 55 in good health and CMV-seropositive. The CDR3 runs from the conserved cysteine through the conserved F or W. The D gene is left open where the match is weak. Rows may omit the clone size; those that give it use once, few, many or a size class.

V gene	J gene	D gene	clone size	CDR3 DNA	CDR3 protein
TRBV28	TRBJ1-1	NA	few	TGTGCCAGCGTACTATCCGCCGCAGGGCGGACTGAAGCTTTCTTT	CASVLSAAGRTEAFF
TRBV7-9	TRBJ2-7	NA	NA	TGTGCCAGCAGCTTAGACGACAGGGGGGCGGGGGGAGCCTACGAGCAGTACTTC	CASSLDDRGAGGAYEQYF
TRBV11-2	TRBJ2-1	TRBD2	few	TGTGCCAGCAGCCCACTAGCGGGACGGGGCAATGAGCAGTTCTTC	CASSPLAGRGNEQFF
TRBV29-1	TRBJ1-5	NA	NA	TGCAGCGTTGAAACAGGGCCAGATCAGCCCCAGCATTTT	CSVETGPDQPQHF
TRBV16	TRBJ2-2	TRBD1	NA	TGTGCCAGCAGCCAATCGGCACAGGGGGCGAGCACCGGGGAGCTGTTTTTT	CASSQSAQGASTGELFF
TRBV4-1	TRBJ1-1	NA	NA	TGCGCCAGCAGCCAAGATAGGAGCGGGAACACTGAAACTTTCTTT	CASSQDRSGNTETFF
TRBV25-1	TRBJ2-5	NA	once	TGTGCCAGCAACACAGGGCACCAAGAGACCCAGTACTTC	CASNTGHQETQYF
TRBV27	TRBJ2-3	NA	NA	TGTGCCAGCAGTCCCTCCACAGATACGCAGTATTTT	CASSPSTDTQYF
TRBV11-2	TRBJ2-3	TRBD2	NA	TGTGCCAGCACCGCAGAGGGTAGCGGGAGAGATACGCAGTATTTT	CASTAEGSGRDTQYF
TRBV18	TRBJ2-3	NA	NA	TGTGCCAGCTCACCACCGGATCCTCGTAGCGATACGCAGTATTTT	CASSPPDPRSDTQYF
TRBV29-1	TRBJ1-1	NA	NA	TGCAGCGCCGAGCCGAACACTGAAGCTTTCTTT	CSAEPNTEAFF
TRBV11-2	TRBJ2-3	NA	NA	TGTGCCAGCAGCTTCCTCCCGGGGGGCACAGATACGCAGTATTTT	CASSFLPGGTDTQYF
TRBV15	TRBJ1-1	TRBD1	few	TGTGCCACCAACCCGACTGGACAGGGGAGCACTGAAGCTTTCTTT	CATNPTGQGSTEAFF
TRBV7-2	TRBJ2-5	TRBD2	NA	TGTGCCAGCAGCAAACTAGCGGGAGGGGTTGAGACCCAGTACTTC	CASSKLAGGVETQYF
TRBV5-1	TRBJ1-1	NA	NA	TGCGCCAGCAGCGGAGAGACAGTGAACACTGAAGCTTTCTTT	CASSGETVNTEAFF
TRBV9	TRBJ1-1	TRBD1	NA	TGTGCCAGCAGCGGACCTTTGACAGGGGGCGTCACTGAAGCTTTCTTT	CASSGPLTGGVTEAFF
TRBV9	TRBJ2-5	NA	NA	TGTGCCAGCAGCGCGGATGGTCGGAGGGAGACCCAGTACTTC	CASSADGRRETQYF
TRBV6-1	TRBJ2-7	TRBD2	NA	TGTGCCAGCAGTGACGTAGCGGGAGGGCCGCAAGAGCAGTACTTC	CASSDVAGGPQEQYF
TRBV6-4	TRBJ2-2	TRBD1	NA	TGTGCCAGCAGTGACAGGAGCCCACAGGGGGCCGCCGGGGAGCTGTTTTTT	CASSDRSPQGAAGELFF
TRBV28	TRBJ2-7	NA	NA	TGTGCCAGCAGTTTAGGAGGGTCAGCCTACGAGCAGTACTTC	CASSLGGSAYEQYF
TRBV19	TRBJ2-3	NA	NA	TGTGCCAGTAGTATTCAGGTTACCACAGATACGCAGTATTTT	CASSIQVTTDTQYF
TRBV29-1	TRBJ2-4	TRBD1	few	TGCAGCGTTCGACAGGGTGGGGAGAACATTCAGTACTTC	CSVRQGGENIQYF
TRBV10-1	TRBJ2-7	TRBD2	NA	TGCGCCAGCAGTGCCCGGCTAGCGGGAGTGGACGAGCAGTACTTC	CASSARLAGVDEQYF
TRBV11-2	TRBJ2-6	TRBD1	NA	TGTGCCAGCAGCCCCCGGGACAGCTCCGGGGCCAACGTCCTGACTTTC	CASSPRDSSGANVLTF
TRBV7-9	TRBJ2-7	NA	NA	TGTGCCAGCAGTCAGACACAGAACAACGGCTACGAGCAGTACTTC	CASSQTQNNGYEQYF
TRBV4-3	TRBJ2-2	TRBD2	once	TGCGCCAGCAGCCAAGAAACTAGCGCCGGGGAGCTGTTTTTT	CASSQETSAGELFF
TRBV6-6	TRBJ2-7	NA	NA	TGTGCCAGCAAGGCGGGACCTGGGCCCTACGAGCAGTACTTC	CASKAGPGPYEQYF
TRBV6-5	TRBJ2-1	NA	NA	TGTGCCAGCAGTTCCCCGAAGGGCGGGCACAATGAGCAGTTCTTC	CASSSPKGGHNEQFF
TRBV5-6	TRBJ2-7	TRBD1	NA	TGTGCCAGCAGCCCGGGACAGGTCCGAGCCTACGAGCAGTACTTC	CASSPGQVRAYEQYF
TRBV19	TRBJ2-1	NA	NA	TGTGCCAGTAGTCGCAGGGGAAGTCGTGAAGAGCAGTTCTTC	CASSRRGSREEQFF
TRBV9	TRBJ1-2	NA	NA	TGTGCCAGCAGCGTAGGAGGGAGAAACTATGGCTACACCTTC	CASSVGGRNYGYTF
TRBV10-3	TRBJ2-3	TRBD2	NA	TGTGCCATCCGACTAGCGGGAGATGGAGATACGCAGTATTTT	CAIRLAGDGDTQYF
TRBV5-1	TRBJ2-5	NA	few	TGCGCCAGCAGCTTGCAGGGGCGAGGGGAGACCCAGTACTTC	CASSLQGRGETQYF
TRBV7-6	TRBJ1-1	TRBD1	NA	TGTGCCAGCAGCTTAGGGACAGGATTGAACACTGAAGCTTTCTTT	CASSLGTGLNTEAFF
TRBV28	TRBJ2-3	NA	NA	TGTGCCAGCAGTTTATTAGGGGGGGCAGATACGCAGTATTTT	CASSLLGGADTQYF
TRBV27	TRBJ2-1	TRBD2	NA	TGTGCCAGCAGTCCCATAGCGGGAGGAGGAGATGAGCAGTTCTTC	CASSPIAGGGDEQFF
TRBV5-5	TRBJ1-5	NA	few	TGTGCCAGCAGCTTGGCCGGGTCAGGACATGGTCAGCCCCAGCATTTT	CASSLAGSGHGQPQHF
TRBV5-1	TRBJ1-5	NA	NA	TGCGCCAGCAGCTTGGCCGGGTTTAGCAATCAGCCCCAGCATTTT	CASSLAGFSNQPQHF
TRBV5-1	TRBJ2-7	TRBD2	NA	TGCGCCAGCAGCCCCCAACAAGGGGGACTAGCGGGAGGAGCCTACGAGCAGTACTTC	CASSPQQGGLAGGAYEQYF
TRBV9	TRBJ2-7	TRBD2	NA	TGTGCCAGCAGCGTAAGGGCTCGGGAGGACGAGCAGTACTTC	CASSVRAREDEQYF
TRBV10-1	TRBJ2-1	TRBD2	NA	TGCGCCAGCAGTGAGTCGAGCCCTGAGGACCCCCTAGCGGGAGGGGACAATGAGCAGTTCTTC	CASSESSPEDPLAGGDNEQFF
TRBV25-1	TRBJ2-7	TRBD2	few	TGTGCCAGCAGTGAGGCTAGCGGGGCCTACGAGCAGTACTTC	CASSEASGAYEQYF
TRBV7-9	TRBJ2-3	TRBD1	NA	TGTGCCAGCAGCCTAGACAGGGGAGAGTCAGATACGCAGTATTTT	CASSLDRGESDTQYF
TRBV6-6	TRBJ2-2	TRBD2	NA	TGTGCCAGCAGCAAGAGCGGGAGTCTAGGGGAGCTGTTTTTT	CASSKSGSLGELFF
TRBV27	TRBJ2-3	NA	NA	TGTGCCAGCAGTTCTGGCAGGGGCCCCAAGGCGACGCAGTATTTT	CASSSGRGPKATQYF
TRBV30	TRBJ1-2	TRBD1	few	TGTGCCTGGAGCCGAAAGACAGGGTCGTGTGGCTACACCTTC	CAWSRKTGSCGYTF
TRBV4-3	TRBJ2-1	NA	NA	TGCGCCAGCAGCCAAGATGGCACAGTGTCCTACAATGAGCAGTTCTTC	CASSQDGTVSYNEQFF
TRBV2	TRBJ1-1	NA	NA	TGTGCCAGCAGAGGGGGGGTCGCGCCGGATGAAGCTTTCTTT	CASRGGVAPDEAFF
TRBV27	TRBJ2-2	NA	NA	TGTGCCAGACCCGGCCGGAGGGGAGCCGGGGAGCTGTTTTTT	CARPGRRGAGELFF
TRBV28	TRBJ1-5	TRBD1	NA	TGTGCCAGCAACACTCCGGGACAGGGGTTCTTTGGGGATCAGCCCCAGCATTTT	CASNTPGQGFFGDQPQHF
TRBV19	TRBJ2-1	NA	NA	TGTGCCAGTACCCCGGGCGGCAGGGGGGTAGGTGAGCAGTTCTTC	CASTPGGRGVGEQFF
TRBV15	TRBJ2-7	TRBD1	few	TGTGCCACCAGCAGCCCGACAGGGAACTCCTACGAGCAGTACTTC	CATSSPTGNSYEQYF
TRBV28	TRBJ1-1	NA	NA	TGTGCCAGCAGTTTGCGTAACAGGAATTCTGAAGCTTTCTTT	CASSLRNRNSEAFF
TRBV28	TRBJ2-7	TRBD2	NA	TGTGCCAGCAGCCGTACCGGGACTAGAATCGAGCAGTACTTC	CASSRTGTRIEQYF
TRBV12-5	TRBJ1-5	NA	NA	TGTGCTAGTGGTACCCGGACAAAAAGCGGCAATCAGCCCCAGCATTTT	CASGTRTKSGNQPQHF
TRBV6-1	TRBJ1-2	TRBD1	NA	TGTGCCAGCAGTGGAGGGACAGGGGGTGGCTATGGCTACACCTTC	CASSGGTGGGYGYTF
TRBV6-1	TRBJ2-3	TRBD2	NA	TGTGCCAGCAATCCGGGACTAGCAGAGGATACGCAGTATTTT	CASNPGLAEDTQYF
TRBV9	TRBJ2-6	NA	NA	TGTGCCAGCAGCAGGTACGTCACAGGGTCTGGGGCCAACGTCCTGACTTTC	CASSRYVTGSGANVLTF